The 5 T cell receptor beta chains in this list originate from one sample, sequenced in a study of blood T cell repertoires in COVID-19. Assay used: immunoSEQ multiplex PCR; TCRdb lists only in-frame clones, some missing. The sample yields 200,000 or so clones, 85% seen once. The source material was peripheral blood. These receptors were obtained from a person aged 65-85 years with COVID-19, enrolled during active disease.

This chain links TRBV6-5 with TRBJ1-2, with D maybe TRBD1 (6 bases). CDR3 length: 14 amino acids. The V gene's germline CDR1 is MNHEY and CDR2 SVGAGI. V was trimmed by 0 bases and J by 8 bases, leaving 13 bases between them. This chain's CDR3 is CASSYSMGALGYTF. In DNA form, the CDR3 reads TGTGCCAGCAGTTACTCGATGGGGGCGCTGGGCTACACCTTC.

CDR3 amino acids: CASSQVRGNTGELFF. CDR3 in DNA: TGCGCCAGCAGCCAAGTCCGCGGTAACACCGGGGAGCTGTTTTTT. The chain recombines TRBV4-3 with TRBJ2-2, with D hard to call. Germline loops: CDR1 LGHNA, CDR2 YSLEER. The CDR3 is 15 residues long. The V and J ends lost 1 base and 2 bases respectively, with 8 bases between them.

V is TRBV7-2 and J is TRBJ1-1; D gene uncertain. V lost 1 base and J 10 bases, leaving 7 bases between the germline ends. The germline gives CDR1 SGHTA, CDR2 FQGNSA. There are 11 residues in the CDR3. The CDR3 coding sequence is TGTGCCAGCAGCTTAGTGACTTCAGCTTTCTTT. Its protein product is CASSLVTSAFF.

Comments on this clone: One end of the junction fails to match germline, which may point to a read error. V gene TRBV3-1 (or the pseudogene TRBV3-2) combines with J gene TRBJ2-7; 7 bases are a match to TRBD1. This CDR3 spans 13 amino acids. CDR1 and CDR2 from the germline V gene are LGHDT and YNNKEL (reference sequence). Written as DNA, the CDR3 is TGTGCCAGCAGCCCACAGTTAACAGGGGCCCCCCAATTC. Translating it yields CASSPQLTGAPQF.

The chain joins TRBV2 to TRBJ2-1, with 8 bases that match TRBD1. The germline gives CDR1 SNHLY, CDR2 FYNNEI. The CDR3 runs 15 residues. V dropped 5 bases and J dropped 1; count of bases not matched to a gene: 4. For the CDR3, the DNA is TGTGCCAGCAGTTTAGGACAGGGATCCTACAATGAGCAGTTCTTC. Translating gives CASSLGQGSYNEQFF.